This passage covers 3 T cell receptor beta chains from one sample sequenced in a study of brain metastases from non-small cell lung cancer. Measured with immunoSEQ multiplex PCR; TCRdb has only the in-frame clones, and not every one. This sample yields some 3,100 clones, of which 95% are seen a single time; about 1.9% belongs to the top ten. The sequenced sample consisted of tumor-adjacent normal tissue. The receptors were gathered from a donor aged 40 or older with non-small cell lung cancer.

The chain uses TRBV2 and TRBJ2-1; 7 bases agree with TRBD2. The germline CDR1 and CDR2 sequences are SNHLY and FYNNEI. Losses at the gene ends were 6 bases for V and 8 bases for J; bases not matched to a gene: 4. The CDR3 has 12 amino acids. For the CDR3, the DNA is TGTGCCAGCAGGAGGGAGGGAGATGAGCAGTTCTTC. Its protein is CASRREGDEQFF.

This clone was counted a single time. The chain carries TRBV29-1 and TRBJ1-5; D perhaps matches TRBD1 (5 bases). Per the germline V gene, CDR1 is SQVTM and CDR2 is ANQGSEA. CDR3 length equals 19 residues. The V end was cut by 5 bases, the J end by 6 bases, with 32 bases between. CDR3 sequence: CSVRPVSGRGFVFSQPQHF. CDR3 DNA sequence: TGCAGCGTTAGACCGGTTTCGGGGAGGGGTTTTGTTTTCAGTCAGCCCCAGCATTTT.

The chain uses TRBV3-1 (or the pseudogene TRBV3-2) and TRBJ2-1; no reliable D call. V lost 7 bases to trimming and J lost 11 bases, with 15 bases between them. Germline CDR1 is LGHDT and CDR2 is YNNKEL (reference sequence). The CDR3 sequence is 12 residues long. The CDR3 region is CASNPDIFKQFF. CDR3 nucleotides: TGTGCCAGCAATCCTGACATATTCAAGCAGTTCTTC.